Following are 6 T cell receptor beta chains from one sample sequenced in a study of CD8+CD57+ T cells in acquired aplastic anemia. TCR beta VDJ and CDR3 profiles were obtained from a genomic DNA template. TCRdb analysed the reads with MiXCR anew, one entry per CDR3 protein. The sample carries some 82,000 distinct CDR3 sequences, approximately 45% recorded once. The sequencing sample was made of sorted CD4+, CD8+, or CD8+CD57+ T cells (not recorded which) from PBMCs. The source is a human donor in good health, serving as a control.

In this sample, this clonotype turned up a few times. This chain joins TRBV6-1 and TRBJ1-1; 9 bases line up with TRBD1. Looked up from germline, CDR1 is MNHNS and CDR2 is SASEGT. The CDR3 has 13 amino acids. V lost 6 bases and J lost 6; bases outside the gene matches: 5. CDR3: CASSPGTGPEAFF. The CDR3 DNA sequence: TGTGCCAGCAGCCCCGGGACAGGGCCTGAAGCTTTCTTT.

Concerning this clonotype: A read error may account for a junction end that differs from germline. V and J are TRBV15 and TRBJ2-1; TRBD2 aligns across 8 bases. The CDR3 extends over 15 amino acids. Germline values: CDR1 LNHNV, CDR2 YYDKDF (reference sequence). The CDR3 region is CASSGGTGSIDEQFF. CDR3 sequence (DNA): TGTGCCAGCAGCGGGGGCACAGGGAGCATTGATGAGCAGTTCTTC.

This clonotype was found many times. The genes are TRBV15 and TRBJ1-3; no definite D call. Looked up from germline, CDR1 is LNHNV and CDR2 is YYDKDF (reference sequence). V lost 1 base and J 0 bases, leaving 7 bases between the germline ends. The CDR3 spans 15 residues. CDR3 amino acids: CATSRGRSSGNTIYF. The CDR3 nucleotides read TGTGCCACCAGCAGAGGACGGAGCTCTGGAAACACCATATATTTT.

This clonotype was counted a single time. This chain links TRBV29-1 with TRBJ1-1; 8 nucleotides match TRBD1. Germline V gives CDR1 SQVTM, CDR2 ANQGSEA. The CDR3 extends over 13 amino acids. V lost 8 bases, J lost 1 base, and 6 bases stayed unmatched. The CDR3 DNA reads as TGCAGCACCTCGGACAGGGCGAACACTGAAGCTTTCTTT. Amino acids: CSTSDRANTEAFF.

The chain joins TRBV12-3 or TRBV12-4 to TRBJ1-1; D not resolved. V shed 8 bases and J shed 1 base, with 11 bases lying between them. This CDR3 spans 13 amino acids. Here the CDR3 DNA reads TGTGCCAGCGCTCCGTCCGGGAACACTGAAGCTTTCTTT. This sequence encodes CASAPSGNTEAFF.

This clonotype was seen ten or more times. This chain joins TRBV9 and TRBJ2-2; TRBD2 might be the D (6 bases). V was cut by 3 bases and J by 8 bases, with 14 bases left in between. Germline CDR1 SGDLS, CDR2 YYNGEE. The CDR3 sequence is 14 residues long. CDR3 DNA sequence: TGTGCCAGCAGCGACCCGACTAGACGGGGGGAGCTGTTTTTT. This encodes CASSDPTRRGELFF.